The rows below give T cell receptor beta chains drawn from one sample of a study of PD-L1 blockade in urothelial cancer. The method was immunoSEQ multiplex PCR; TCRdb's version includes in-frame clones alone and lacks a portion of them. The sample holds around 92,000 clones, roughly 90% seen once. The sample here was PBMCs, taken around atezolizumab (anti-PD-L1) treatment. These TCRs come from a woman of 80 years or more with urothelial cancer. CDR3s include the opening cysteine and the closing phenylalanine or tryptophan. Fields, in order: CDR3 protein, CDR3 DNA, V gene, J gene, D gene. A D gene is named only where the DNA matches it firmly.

cdr3_aa: CAISGPGQDSSGANVLTF
cdr3_nt: TGTGCCATCAGTGGACCGGGACAGGACTCTTCTGGGGCCAACGTCCTGACTTTC
v_call: TRBV10-3
j_call: TRBJ2-6
d_call: TRBD1

cdr3_aa: CAWSDSGLRNIQYF
cdr3_nt: TGTGCCTGGAGTGACTCCGGGTTGAGAAACATTCAGTACTTC
v_call: TRBV30
j_call: TRBJ2-4
d_call: -

cdr3_aa: CASRYRGDNTEAFF
cdr3_nt: TGTGCCAGCCGCTACAGGGGCGATAACACTGAAGCTTTCTTT
v_call: TRBV11-1
j_call: TRBJ1-1
d_call: TRBD1

cdr3_aa: CASSPSGLARSHEQFF
cdr3_nt: TGTGCCAGCAGCCCATCCGGACTAGCAAGGTCTCATGAGCAGTTCTTC
v_call: TRBV11-3
j_call: TRBJ2-1
d_call: TRBD2

cdr3_aa: CSVGQVYYEQYF
cdr3_nt: TGCAGCGTCGGACAGGTATACTACGAGCAGTACTTC
v_call: TRBV29-1
j_call: TRBJ2-7
d_call: TRBD1

cdr3_aa: CATRGGGPQHF
cdr3_nt: TGTGCCACAAGGGGCGGGGGGCCCCAGCATTTT
v_call: TRBV6-1
j_call: TRBJ1-5
d_call: -

cdr3_aa: CARRTGGANIQYF
cdr3_nt: TGTGCCAGGAGGACAGGGGGCGCGAACATTCAGTACTTC
v_call: TRBV2
j_call: TRBJ2-4
d_call: TRBD1

cdr3_aa: CASSESGGPISGANVLTF
cdr3_nt: TGTGCCAGCAGTGAATCGGGGGGCCCCATCTCTGGGGCCAACGTCCTGACTTTC
v_call: TRBV25-1
j_call: TRBJ2-6
d_call: -

cdr3_aa: CASSQGVTEAFF
cdr3_nt: TGTGCCAGCAGCCAGGGGGTAACTGAAGCTTTCTTT
v_call: TRBV11-1
j_call: TRBJ1-1
d_call: TRBD1

cdr3_aa: CASSHGDSDYGYTF
cdr3_nt: TGCGCCAGCAGCCACGGGGACAGTGACTATGGCTACACCTTC
v_call: TRBV5-1
j_call: TRBJ1-2
d_call: TRBD1

cdr3_aa: CASSETGGFFTEAFF
cdr3_nt: TGTGCCAGCAGCGAGACAGGGGGCTTTTTCACTGAAGCTTTCTTT
v_call: TRBV9
j_call: TRBJ1-1
d_call: TRBD1

cdr3_aa: CAISEPRTGSSYEQYF
cdr3_nt: TGTGCCATCAGTGAGCCGAGGACAGGGAGCTCCTACGAGCAGTACTTC
v_call: TRBV10-3
j_call: TRBJ2-7
d_call: TRBD1

cdr3_aa: CAWSKRGPGGDGYGYTF
cdr3_nt: TGTGCCTGGAGTAAGCGTGGGCCAGGGGGCGATGGCTATGGCTACACCTTC
v_call: TRBV30
j_call: TRBJ1-2
d_call: TRBD1

cdr3_aa: CASSLGTGSSGELFF
cdr3_nt: TGCGCCAGCAGCTTGGGGACAGGGTCATCCGGGGAGCTGTTTTTT
v_call: TRBV5-1
j_call: TRBJ2-2
d_call: TRBD1

cdr3_aa: CASSPSRGGGEKLFF
cdr3_nt: TGTGCCAGCTCACCGTCGAGAGGGGGCGGTGAAAAACTGTTTTTT
v_call: TRBV18
j_call: TRBJ1-4
d_call: TRBD1

cdr3_aa: CASSSPSGTGKETQYF
cdr3_nt: TGTGCCAGCAGCTCCCCCTCTGGGACAGGGAAAGAGACCCAGTACTTC
v_call: TRBV7-9
j_call: TRBJ2-5
d_call: TRBD1

cdr3_aa: CAWSDRNSPLHF
cdr3_nt: TGTGCCTGGAGTGATAGAAATTCACCCCTCCACTTT
v_call: TRBV30
j_call: TRBJ1-6
d_call: -

cdr3_aa: CASSYSLRGEKLFF
cdr3_nt: TGTGCCAGCAGTTACTCCCTGCGGGGTGAAAAACTGTTTTTT
v_call: TRBV6-5
j_call: TRBJ1-4
d_call: -